These T cell receptor beta chains were read from a single sample in a study of beta chain features in type 1 diabetes. The method was immunoSEQ multiplex PCR; TCRdb's version includes in-frame clones alone and lacks a portion of them. The table lists hundreds of thousands of clones, under 15% of them singletons. The sample taken for sequencing was naive CD4+ T cells from blood. Source of these receptors: a man in his late teens or twenties with type 1 diabetes. CDR3s include the opening cysteine and the closing phenylalanine or tryptophan. D genes are given only for firm matches. Size is stated for part of the rows, as once, few or many counts, or as a class when the clone is expanded.

few 13 TRBJ2-7 TRBD2 TRBV5-4 TGTGCCAGCAGCGGGGAGCGGGGTTACGAGCAGTACTTC CASSGERGYEQYF
few 13 TRBJ1-2 - TRBV11-2 TGTGCCAGCACAGACGCTGCTAACTATGGCTACACCTTC CASTDAANYGYTF
- 11 TRBJ1-2 - TRBV6-5 TGTGCCAGCAGCCTAGGCACATCCTACACCTTC CASSLGTSYTF
- 15 TRBJ2-5 TRBD2 TRBV4-1 TGCGCCAGCAGCCATGCCGGGACTAGCCGAGAGACCCAGTACTTC CASSHAGTSRETQYF
- 13 TRBJ1-2 TRBD1 TRBV27 TGTGCCAGCAGTGTACAGGGGGGGTATGGCTACACCTTC CASSVQGGYGYTF
few 11 TRBJ1-1 - TRBV2 TGTGCCAGCAGTGAAGACAGGAAAACTTTCTTT CASSEDRKTFF
- 14 TRBJ1-2 - TRBV5-1 TGCGCCAGCAGCGGCCGATTGGAAGGATGGGGCTACACCTTC CASSGRLEGWGYTF
- 18 TRBJ2-1 - TRBV25-1 TGTGCCAGCAGTGAGTCGGGGCGGGGCAGGAGCTCCTACAATGAGCAGTTCTTC CASSESGRGRSSYNEQFF
few 15 TRBJ2-7 TRBD1 TRBV5-6 TGTGCCAGCAGCTTGGCCGCGCAGGGGGCTTACGAGCAGTACTTC CASSLAAQGAYEQYF
- 13 TRBJ2-7 - TRBV7-2 TGTGCCAGCAGCTTAGCACAGTACCACGAGCAGTACTTC CASSLAQYHEQYF
- 19 TRBJ2-6 - TRBV7-9 TGTGCCAGCAGCGAACCCTCGGGGCGCAGATGGTCTGGGGCCAACGTCCTGACTTTC CASSEPSGRRWSGANVLTF
- 14 TRBJ2-3 TRBD1 TRBV29-1 TGCAGCGCTGCCCGGGACAGGGGGGCAGATACGCAGTATTTT CSAARDRGADTQYF
- 18 TRBJ2-5 TRBD2 TRBV28 TGTGCCAGCAGTTTATGGGCTAGCGGGGGCTCCAATGGTGAGACCCAGTACTTC CASSLWASGGSNGETQYF
- 15 TRBJ2-6 - TRBV6-5 TGTGCCAGCAGCTACGGTGTGGCTGGGGCCAACGTCCTGACTTTC CASSYGVAGANVLTF
few 14 TRBJ2-7 - TRBV9 TGTGCCAGCAGCGCCCCGTCTAGCATCTACGAGCAGTACTTC CASSAPSSIYEQYF
- 13 TRBJ2-2 - TRBV29-1 TGCAGACTCGAGGACAGACACACCGGGGAGCTGTTTTTT CRLEDRHTGELFF
few 18 TRBJ1-1 TRBD1 TRBV23-1 TGCGCCAGTCAGGGTGAAAGACAGGGGGCGCTTGTGAACACTGAAGCTTTCTTT CASQGERQGALVNTEAFF
once 15 TRBJ2-7 TRBD1 TRBV18 TGTGCCAGCTCACCCGGGACAGGGGGATGGTCCGAGCAGTACTTC CASSPGTGGWSEQYF
- 12 TRBJ2-5 - TRBV19 TGTGCCAGTAGTATTGACCAAGAGACCCAGTACTTC CASSIDQETQYF
few 15 TRBJ2-3 TRBD2 TRBV6-5 TGTGCCAGCAGTTACCTCAGCGGGAAAACAGATACGCAGTATTTT CASSYLSGKTDTQYF